The entry that follows covers one T cell receptor (beta chain) sequence. This specimen belongs to a study of T cell changes during pregnancy in multiple sclerosis. This CDR3 region has 17 residues. V was pared by 3 bases and J by 3 bases, with 20 bases between. Germline lookup yields CDR1 MGHRA and CDR2 YSYEKL. Assay: immunoSEQ multiplex PCR; the TCRdb copy retains only in-frame clones and omits some. Among tens of thousands of clones, roughly 92% were seen once, and the ten largest hold about 0.37%. The chain is built from TRBV4-1 and TRBJ1-1; perhaps TRBD1 as D (5 bases). The sequence derives from a female donor with multiple sclerosis, enrolled in a pregnancy study. The starting material was CD4+ T cells from peripheral blood mononuclear cells, obtained before pregnancy. This chain's CDR3 is CASSHDTLLGGYTEAFF. The CDR3 coding sequence is TGCGCCAGCAGCCATGATACCCTATTGGGGGGATACACTGAAGCTTTCTTT.